This T cell receptor beta chain was retrieved from a study of CD8+ T cells in alopecia areata (dated by TCRdb to 2017 to 2018). About the study as a whole: The treated patients, all with moderate-to-severe alopecia areata, were enrolled in an open-label pilot trial of oral tofacitinib given at 5 to 10 mg twice daily. Patients received tofacitinib for 6 to 18 months and were then followed off drug for 6 months to check for delayed response and recurrence. To study T cell clonal expansion in alopecia areata, the researchers applied high-throughput TCRbeta sequencing to both the C3H/HeJ mouse model and human patients. Scalp tissue and sorted CD4+ and CD8+ peripheral blood T cells from patchy and totalis/universalis alopecia areata patients and from healthy controls were covered by human TCRbeta sequencing. Biopsies were taken from tofacitinib-treated patients at baseline and at 4 and 24 weeks of treatment, and a later scalp biopsy was taken in several of the tofacitinib-treated patients. Scalp clonality was compared among normal scalp (n=4), patchy alopecia areata scalp (n=8), and alopecia totalis/universalis scalp (n=8). RNA came from the PAXgene miRNA kit for fixed scalp, the miRNeasy kit for PBMCs, and the RNeasy kit for mouse skin. immunoSEQ multiplex PCR using 35 Vbeta forward primers and 13 Jbeta reverse primers was used to amplify TCRbeta CDR3 regions. What the study reported, not specific to this receptor: Scalp TCR repertoire analysis is complicated because resident alphabeta T cells in normal human skin are also sequenced, whereas mouse skin is dominated by gammadelta T cells. Lesional scalp, especially in alopecia totalis/universalis, showed higher clonality and more expanded CD8+ clones than normal scalp, suggesting antigenic drive. Shared TCR sequences between patients were less evident than in mice, which may be partly attributable to HLA diversity in the patient population.

Library construction relied on the immunoSEQ multiplex PCR assay. To provide template for TCR sequencing, every sample had RNA extracted and reverse transcribed into cDNA. SuperScript III was used to make first-strand cDNA, primed with a 2:1 mix of oligo-dT and random hexamers. A synthetic immune receptor repertoire was used to gauge amplification bias, and whatever bias remained was removed computationally. The original pipeline was this. Raw reads were preprocessed to remove errors, and CDR3 was defined by IMGT conventions from the conserved cysteine to phenylalanine. Clonality was calculated as 1 minus Shannon entropy normalized by log2 of the number of productive unique TCRs. CD4 or CD8 identity of scalp clones was inferred by cross-referencing scalp TCRbeta sequences with sorted blood CD4 and CD8 repertoires. In its TCRdb copy, this immuneACCESS table keeps in-frame sequences only and misses some clones. Where compared with another copy, unresolved V genes explain less than half of these, and the others have no known cause. V and J calls and clone size follow that table, whereas D and trimming were derived from the DNA. The sample table lists about 97,000 clones, roughly 41% of them with a count of one. The ten largest clones take up 1% to 1.5% of the sample.

Lesional scalp punch biopsies and peripheral blood were obtained from alopecia areata patients. PBMCs were separated by density centrifugation and stained for CD3, CD4 and CD8, after which CD4+ and CD8+ T cells were sorted on a FACSAria. This clone was seen a few times. Its cognate antigen has yet to be identified. Base qualities are missing; no much larger clone stands one base away. The CDR3 runs 8 residues from the cysteine to the phenylalanine. Only the CDR3 DNA stays, 24 bases, in frame from base 1. CDR1 SQVTM and CDR2 ANQGSEA were looked up in the germline V gene. The receptor chain draws on TRBV29-1 and TRBJ2-7, with the identity of the D gene unclear. This TCR derives from a human donor with alopecia areata. The sample was CD4+ T cells sorted from blood. The CDR3 protein: CRDYEQYF. The bases are TGCAGGGATTACGAGCAGTACTTC.